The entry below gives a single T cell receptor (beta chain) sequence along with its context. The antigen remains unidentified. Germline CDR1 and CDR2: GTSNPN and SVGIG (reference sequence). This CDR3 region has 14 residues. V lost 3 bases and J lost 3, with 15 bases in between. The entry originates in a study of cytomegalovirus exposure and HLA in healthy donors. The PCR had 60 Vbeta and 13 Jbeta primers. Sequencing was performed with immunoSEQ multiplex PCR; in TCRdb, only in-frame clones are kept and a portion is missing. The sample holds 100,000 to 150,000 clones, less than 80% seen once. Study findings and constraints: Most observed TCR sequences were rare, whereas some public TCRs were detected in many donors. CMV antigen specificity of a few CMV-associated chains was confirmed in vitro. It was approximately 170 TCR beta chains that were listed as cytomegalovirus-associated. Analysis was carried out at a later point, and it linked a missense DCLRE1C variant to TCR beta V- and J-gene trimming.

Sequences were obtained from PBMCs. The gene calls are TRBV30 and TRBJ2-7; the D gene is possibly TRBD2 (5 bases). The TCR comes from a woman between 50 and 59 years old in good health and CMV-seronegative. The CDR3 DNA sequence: TGTGCCTGGAGCATCTCATTAGCGATCTACGAGCAGTACTTC. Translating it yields CAWSISLAIYEQYF.